This entry lists 15 T cell receptor beta chains sequenced from one sample in a study of metastatic and nonmetastatic thyroid tumors (dated by TCRdb to 2019 to 2021). None of the patients had been given any treatment before thyroid surgery. The library relied on PCR. The reads were generated on an Illumina HiSeq 4000. In TCRdb, the public reads were trimmed at Q25 with fastp and aligned with MiXCR, with productive beta chains retained. The sample table holds some 42,000 clones, of which approximately 30% were seen once. The ten biggest clones cover roughly a tenth of the sample. Sequenced: blood. These receptors originate from a male donor with papillary thyroid cancer or a benign thyroid nodule (not recorded which). Some clones in this sample may be carry-over from other donors' samples.

This clone was detected a few times. In DNA form, the CDR3 reads TGTGCCAGCAGGGGGACAGGGCGGTGGAATCAGCCCCAGCATTTT. It codes for CASRGTGRWNQPQHF. The V gene is TRBV28, the J gene TRBJ1-5; 9 bases agree with TRBD1. Germline V gene sequence: CDR1 MDHEN, CDR2 SYDVKM. V shed 6 bases, J shed 4 bases, and the junction held 7 bases outside the gene matches. This CDR3 has 15 amino acids.

The rearrangement joins TRBV14 to TRBJ1-1; D remains ambiguous. This CDR3 comprises 15 residues. CDR1 and CDR2 (germline): SGHDN, FVKESK. V was shortened by 0 bases and J by 1 base, with 9 bases between the two germline ends. CDR3 nucleotide sequence: TGTGCCAGCAGCCAAGATCGCCTGGGGAACACTGAAGCTTTCTTT. As protein: CASSQDRLGNTEAFF.

The sample holds many counts of this clone. The chain has TRBV5-4 and TRBJ1-6; D not certain. V was shortened by 0 bases and J by 3 bases, with 10 bases between the two germline ends. The CDR3 is 16 amino acids. Germline values: CDR1 SGHNT, CDR2 YYREEE (reference sequence). CDR3 residues: CASSLGGRSYNSPLHF. CDR3 DNA: TGTGCCAGCAGCTTGGGTGGACGGAGCTATAATTCACCCCTCCACTTT.

This clone was picked up a small number of times. The rearrangement joins TRBV11-2 to TRBJ1-1; 9 bases align to TRBD1. Germline V gives CDR1 SGHAT, CDR2 FQNNGV. V dropped 2 bases and J dropped 1; count of bases not matched to a gene: 8. The CDR3 is 17 residues long. Here the CDR3 reads CASSLKQGAKTNTEAFF. CDR3 in DNA: TGTGCCAGCAGCTTAAAACAGGGGGCGAAGACGAACACTGAAGCTTTCTTT. The full variable domain, rest sourced from reference TRBV11-2 and TRBJ1-1, is EAGVAQSPRYKIIEKRQSVAFWCNPISGHATLYWYQQILGQGPKLLIQFQNNGVVDDSQLPKDRFSAERLKGVDSTLKIQPAKLEDSAVYLCASSLKQGAKTNTEAFFGQGTRLTVV.

This clone is deemed medium-sized. This chain joins TRBV28 and TRBJ2-2; maybe TRBD2 (5 bases). From germline, CDR1 is MDHEN and CDR2 SYDVKM. This CDR3 comprises 15 residues. V was trimmed by 3 bases and J by 2 bases, leaving 10 bases between them. CDR3 loop: CASSFGAVNTGELFF. The CDR3 nucleotides read TGTGCCAGCAGTTTCGGAGCGGTCAACACCGGGGAGCTGTTTTTT.

The chain carries TRBV5-6 and TRBJ2-3; 9 bases match TRBD2. The CDR3 consists of 15 residues. In germline, CDR1 is SGHDT, CDR2 YYEEEE. With 3 bases clipped from V and 6 bases from J, the junction kept 8 bases outside the gene matches. In DNA, the CDR3 is TGTGCCAGCAGCTGGACCGGGACTAGCCCTGATACGCAGTATTTT. Protein: CASSWTGTSPDTQYF. The full variable domain, in which reference TRBV5-6 and TRBJ2-3 provide the parts outside the CDR3, is DAGVTQSPTHLIKTRGQQVTLRCSPKSGHDTVSWYQQALGQGPQFIFQYYEEEERQRGNFPDRFSGHQFPNYSSELNVNALLLGDSALYLCASSWTGTSPDTQYFGPGTRLTVL.

The chain couples TRBV2 to TRBJ1-3, with D possibly being TRBD1 (5 bases). Looked up from germline, CDR1 is SNHLY and CDR2 is FYNNEI. The CDR3 length is 14 residues. Between the trimmed V and J ends, which lost 2 bases and 7 bases, there was a span of 12 bases. DNA of the CDR3: TGTGCCAGCAGTGAACAGGGTCCGAGTAACACCATATATTTT. This encodes CASSEQGPSNTIYF. The variable domain in full, with the rest retrieved from reference TRBV2 and TRBJ1-3, is EPEVTQTPSHQVTQMGQEVILRCVPISNHLYFYWYRQILGQKVEFLVSFYNNEISEKSEIFDDQFSVERPDGSNFTLKIRSTKLEDSAMYFCASSEQGPSNTIYFGEGSWLTVV.

The chain combines TRBV7-2 with TRBJ1-3; 8 positions match TRBD1. The J segment lost 7 bases and the V segment lost 3 bases, leaving 8 bases of the junction unmatched. Germline loops: CDR1 SGHTA, CDR2 FQGNSA. This CDR3 has 15 residues. CDR3: CASSFRDRGLNTIYF. For the CDR3, the DNA is TGTGCCAGCAGCTTCCGTGACAGGGGATTGAACACCATATATTTT.

The chain has TRBV7-3 and TRBJ2-3; a weak D match, TRBD2 (5 bases). Germline V gives CDR1 SGHTA, CDR2 FQGTGA. V lost 5 bases to trimming and J lost 1 base, with 13 bases between them. The CDR3 is 15 amino acids. The CDR3 region is CASSGSARGTDTQYF. CDR3 DNA: TGTGCCAGCAGCGGCTCGGCGCGGGGCACAGATACGCAGTATTTT.

This chain links TRBV20-1 with TRBJ2-7; 12 positions match TRBD2. This CDR3 comprises 15 residues. The V gene's germline CDR1 is DFQATT and CDR2 SNEGSKA (reference sequence). Losses at the gene ends were 5 bases for V and 3 bases for J; bases not matched to a gene: 8. This CDR3 is CSASPWTSGNYEQYF. CDR3 DNA: TGCAGTGCTTCCCCCTGGACTAGCGGGAACTACGAGCAGTACTTC.

The V call is TRBV2, the J call TRBJ1-3, with D hard to call. Germline V gene sequence: CDR1 SNHLY, CDR2 FYNNEI. The V gene lost 0 bases and the J gene lost 5 bases, with 11 bases spanning the gap. The CDR3 contains 15 residues. The CDR3 DNA reads as TGTGCCAGCAGTGAAGCGCGACCAATGAGAAACACCATATATTTT. It encodes CASSEARPMRNTIYF.

The chain employs TRBV5-1 and TRBJ2-3; D is uncertain. In germline, CDR1 is SGHRS, CDR2 YFSETQ. The CDR3 loop spans 14 amino acids. V lost 1 base and J lost 5, with 11 bases in between. The CDR3 spells CASSLRIPGDTQYF. The CDR3 DNA is TGCGCCAGCAGCTTGCGTATACCTGGAGATACGCAGTATTTT.

To note about this clone: At one of its ends the junction is not consistent with the germline gene, which may arise from a read error. The gene calls are TRBV18 and TRBJ2-3; weak D call: TRBD1 (6 bases). Germline-derived CDR1 and CDR2 are KGHSH and LQKENI. The CDR3 loop spans 15 amino acids. The CDR3 reads CASSPNRAFTGTQYF. The CDR3 coding sequence is TGTGCCAGCTCACCAAACAGGGCCTTCACAGGTACGCAGTATTTT.

The rearrangement links TRBV11-1 to TRBJ2-1; 11 positions match TRBD2. In germline, CDR1 is SGHAT, CDR2 FQDESV (reference sequence). The CDR3 is 16 amino acids. V dropped 4 bases and J dropped 6; count of bases not matched to a gene: 8. This chain's CDR3 is CASSSVAGGQINEQFF. The CDR3 nucleotides are TGTGCCAGCAGCTCAGTAGCGGGGGGGCAAATCAATGAGCAGTTCTTC.

This clone showed up just a few times. The chain is built from TRBV6-2 or TRBV6-3 and TRBJ2-3; TRBD1 might be the D (6 bases). Deletions cut 3 bases from V and 4 bases from J, with 26 bases between. The germline V gene encodes CDR1 MNHEY and CDR2 SVGEGT. The CDR3 consists of 19 residues. The CDR3 DNA is TGTGCCAGCAGTTATCTTGGGCAGGGGCGGGCTAGTGGGGCAGATACGCAGTATTTT. Its translation: CASSYLGQGRASGADTQYF.